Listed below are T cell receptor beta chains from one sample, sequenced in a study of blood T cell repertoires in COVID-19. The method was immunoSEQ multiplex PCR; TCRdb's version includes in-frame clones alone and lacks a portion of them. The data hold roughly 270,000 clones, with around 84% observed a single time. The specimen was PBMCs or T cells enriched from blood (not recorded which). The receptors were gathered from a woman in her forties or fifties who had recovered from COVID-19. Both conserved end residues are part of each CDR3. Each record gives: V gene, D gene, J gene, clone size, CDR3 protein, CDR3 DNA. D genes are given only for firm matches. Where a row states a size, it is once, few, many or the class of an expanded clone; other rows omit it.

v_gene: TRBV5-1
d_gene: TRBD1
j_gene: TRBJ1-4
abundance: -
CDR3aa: CASSRDRLATNEKLFF
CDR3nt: TGCGCCAGCAGCAGGGACAGGCTTGCAACTAATGAAAAACTGTTTTTT

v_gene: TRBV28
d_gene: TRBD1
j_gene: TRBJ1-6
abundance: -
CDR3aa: CASRGGQGAVSPLHF
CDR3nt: TGTGCCAGCAGAGGGGGACAGGGGGCGGTTTCACCCCTCCACTTT

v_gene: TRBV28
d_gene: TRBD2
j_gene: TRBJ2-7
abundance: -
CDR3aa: CASIGAGGAPAYEQYF
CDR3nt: TGTGCCAGCATTGGAGCGGGGGGAGCCCCAGCCTACGAGCAGTACTTC

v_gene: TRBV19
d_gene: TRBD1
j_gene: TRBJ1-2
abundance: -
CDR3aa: CAGGTGFSGYTF
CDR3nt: TGTGCCGGAGGGACAGGGTTTTCGGGCTACACCTTC

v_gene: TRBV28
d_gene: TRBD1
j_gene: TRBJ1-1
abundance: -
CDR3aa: CASSSTAAPQGAYAFF
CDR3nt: TGTGCCAGCAGTTCGACAGCGGCACCACAGGGGGCGTATGCTTTCTTT

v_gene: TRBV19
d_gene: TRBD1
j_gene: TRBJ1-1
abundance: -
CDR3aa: CASSRTGEFMNTEAFF
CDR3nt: TGTGCCAGTAGTAGGACAGGGGAATTCATGAACACTGAAGCTTTCTTT

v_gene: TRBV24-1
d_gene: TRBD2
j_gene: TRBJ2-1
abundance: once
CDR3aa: CATSDPRTSGGADEQFF
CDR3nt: TGTGCCACCAGTGACCCCCGGACTAGCGGGGGGGCGGATGAGCAGTTCTTC

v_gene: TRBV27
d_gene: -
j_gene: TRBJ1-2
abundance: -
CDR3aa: CASSWRGTTNYGYTF
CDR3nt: TGTGCCAGCAGTTGGAGGGGCACCACTAACTATGGCTACACCTTC

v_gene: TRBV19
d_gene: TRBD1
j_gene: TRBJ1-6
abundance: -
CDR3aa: CASSTDRDAFSPLHF
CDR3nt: TGTGCCAGTTCCACGGACAGGGACGCCTTTTCACCCCTCCACTTT

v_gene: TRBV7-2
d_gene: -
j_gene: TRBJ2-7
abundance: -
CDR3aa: CASSSQGYAYEQYF
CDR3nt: TGTGCCAGCAGCTCACAGGGATATGCCTACGAGCAGTACTTC

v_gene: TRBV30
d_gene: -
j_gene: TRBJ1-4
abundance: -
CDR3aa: CAWSVGGLNEKLFF
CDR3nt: TGTGCCTGGAGTGTAGGAGGGCTGAACGAAAAACTGTTTTTT

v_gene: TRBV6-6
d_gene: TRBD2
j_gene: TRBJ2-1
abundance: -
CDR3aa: CASSRSTGTSGRNEQFF
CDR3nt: TGTGCCAGCAGTCGATCCACCGGGACTAGCGGCCGCAATGAGCAGTTCTTC

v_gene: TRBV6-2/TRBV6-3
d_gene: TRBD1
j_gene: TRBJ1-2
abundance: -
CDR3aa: CASSSRQGQIYGYTF
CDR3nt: TGTGCCAGCAGTTCTAGACAGGGACAGATCTATGGCTACACCTTC

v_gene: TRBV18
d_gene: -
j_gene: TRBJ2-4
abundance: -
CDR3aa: CASSPRGAGYANIQYF
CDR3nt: TGTGCCAGCTCACCACGGGGAGCCGGGTATGCAAACATTCAGTACTTC

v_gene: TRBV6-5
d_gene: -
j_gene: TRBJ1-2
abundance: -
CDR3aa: CASSFGQSANGYTF
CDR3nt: TGTGCCAGCAGCTTCGGACAGTCAGCAAATGGCTACACCTTC

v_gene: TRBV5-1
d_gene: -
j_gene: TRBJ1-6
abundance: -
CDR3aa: CASSAGSTNSPLHF
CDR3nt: TGCGCCAGCAGCGCGGGAAGCACTAATTCACCCCTCCACTTT

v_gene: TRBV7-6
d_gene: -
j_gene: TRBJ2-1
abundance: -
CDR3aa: CASSHGRGNEQFF
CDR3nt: TGTGCCAGCAGCCACGGACGGGGGAATGAGCAGTTCTTC

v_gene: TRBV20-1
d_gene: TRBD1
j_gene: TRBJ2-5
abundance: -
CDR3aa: CSATDRGLGGETQYF
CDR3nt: TGCAGTGCTACTGACAGGGGGCTTGGTGGAGAGACCCAGTACTTC

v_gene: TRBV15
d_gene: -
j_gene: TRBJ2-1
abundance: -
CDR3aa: CATSRDLTESNYNEQFF
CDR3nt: TGTGCCACCAGCAGAGACCTGACTGAATCGAACTACAATGAGCAGTTCTTC

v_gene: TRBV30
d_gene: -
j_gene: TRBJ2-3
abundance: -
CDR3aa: CAWSPAGSGTDTQYF
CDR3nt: TGTGCCTGGAGCCCCGCAGGGTCTGGCACAGATACGCAGTATTTT

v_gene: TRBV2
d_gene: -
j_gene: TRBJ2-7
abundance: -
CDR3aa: CASSLSSLRVEQYF
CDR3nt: TGTGCCAGCAGTCTGTCTAGCCTTCGGGTCGAGCAGTACTTC

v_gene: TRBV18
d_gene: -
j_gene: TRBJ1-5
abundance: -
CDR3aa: CASSPQGNNQPQHF
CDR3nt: TGTGCCAGCTCACCCCAGGGTAACAATCAGCCCCAGCATTTT

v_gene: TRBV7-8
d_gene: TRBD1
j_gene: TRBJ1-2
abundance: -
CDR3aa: CASRRGTGSSSYGYTF
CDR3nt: TGTGCCAGCAGACGCGGGACAGGGTCTTCTAGCTATGGCTACACCTTC

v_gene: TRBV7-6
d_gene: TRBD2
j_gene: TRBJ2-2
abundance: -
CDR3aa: CASSLAGLAGRTGELFF
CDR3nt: TGTGCCAGCAGCTTAGCGGGACTAGCGGGGCGCACCGGGGAGCTGTTTTTT

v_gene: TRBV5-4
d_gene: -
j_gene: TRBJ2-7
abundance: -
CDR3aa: CASSLQGYEQYF
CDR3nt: TGTGCCAGCAGCTTACAGGGCTACGAGCAGTACTTC

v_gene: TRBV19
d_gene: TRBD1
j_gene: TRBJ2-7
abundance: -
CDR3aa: CALKRTGPSRSSYEQYF
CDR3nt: TGTGCCTTAAAACGGACAGGGCCGAGTAGGAGCTCCTACGAGCAGTACTTC

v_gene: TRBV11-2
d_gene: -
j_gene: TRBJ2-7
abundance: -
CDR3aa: CASSSDRSGAYEQYF
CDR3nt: TGTGCCAGCAGCTCTGACAGGTCTGGTGCGTACGAGCAGTACTTC

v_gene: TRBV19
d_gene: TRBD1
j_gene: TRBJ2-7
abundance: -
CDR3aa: CASSIARARGRKYEQYF
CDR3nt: TGTGCCAGTAGTATAGCTCGGGCCAGGGGGCGAAAATACGAGCAGTACTTC

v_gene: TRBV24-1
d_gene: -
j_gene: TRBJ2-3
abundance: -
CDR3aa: CATSGGGTDTQYF
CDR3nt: TGTGCCACCAGTGGGGGCGGCACAGATACGCAGTATTTT

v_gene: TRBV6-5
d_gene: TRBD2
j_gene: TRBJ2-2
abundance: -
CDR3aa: CASRGLAGRTGELFF
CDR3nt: TGTGCCAGCAGGGGACTAGCGGGAAGGACCGGGGAGCTGTTTTTT

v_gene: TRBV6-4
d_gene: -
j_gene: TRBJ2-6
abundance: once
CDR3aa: CASSSQSGANVLTF
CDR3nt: TGTGCCAGCAGTTCCCAATCTGGGGCCAACGTCCTGACTTTC

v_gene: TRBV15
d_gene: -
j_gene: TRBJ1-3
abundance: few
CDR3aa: CATSREFGNTIYF
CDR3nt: TGTGCCACCAGCAGGGAGTTTGGAAACACCATATATTTT

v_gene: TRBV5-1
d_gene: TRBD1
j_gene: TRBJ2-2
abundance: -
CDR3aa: CASSTWTGNTGELFF
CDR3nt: TGCGCCAGCAGCACCTGGACAGGGAACACCGGGGAGCTGTTTTTT

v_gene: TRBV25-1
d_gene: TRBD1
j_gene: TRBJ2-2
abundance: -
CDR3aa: CASRPAGGPGELFF
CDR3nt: TGTGCCAGCAGACCTGCAGGGGGCCCCGGGGAGCTGTTTTTT

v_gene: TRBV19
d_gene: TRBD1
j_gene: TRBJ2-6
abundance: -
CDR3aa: CASKGTGGRWGANVLTF
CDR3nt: TGTGCCAGTAAAGGGACAGGGGGCAGATGGGGGGCCAACGTCCTGACTTTC

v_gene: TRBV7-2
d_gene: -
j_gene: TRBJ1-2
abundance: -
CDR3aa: CASSLLTNDGYTF
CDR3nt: TGTGCCAGCAGCTTACTAACCAACGATGGCTACACCTTC

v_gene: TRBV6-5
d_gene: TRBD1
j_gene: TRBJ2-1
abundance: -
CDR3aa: CASRLDRGPYNEQFF
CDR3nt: TGTGCCAGCAGACTCGACAGGGGGCCCTACAATGAGCAGTTCTTC

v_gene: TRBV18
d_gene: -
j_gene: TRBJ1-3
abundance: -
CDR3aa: CASSPLDQGTGNTIYF
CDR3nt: TGTGCCAGCTCACCCCTTGACCAGGGTACTGGAAACACCATATATTTT

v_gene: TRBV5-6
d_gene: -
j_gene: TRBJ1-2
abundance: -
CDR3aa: CASRSRRNYGYTF
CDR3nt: TGTGCCAGCAGGTCCCGTCGTAACTATGGCTACACCTTC

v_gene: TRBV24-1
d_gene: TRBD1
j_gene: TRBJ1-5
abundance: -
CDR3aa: CATSDSDRGGNQPQHF
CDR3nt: TGTGCCACCAGTGATTCGGACAGGGGTGGCAATCAGCCCCAGCATTTT

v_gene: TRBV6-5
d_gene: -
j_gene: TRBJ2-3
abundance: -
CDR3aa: CASGQDTDTQYF
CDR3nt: TGTGCCAGCGGGCAAGACACAGATACGCAGTATTTT

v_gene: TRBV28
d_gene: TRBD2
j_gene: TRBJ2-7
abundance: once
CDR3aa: CASSGGYEQYF
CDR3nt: TGTGCCAGTAGCGGGGGCTACGAGCAGTACTTC

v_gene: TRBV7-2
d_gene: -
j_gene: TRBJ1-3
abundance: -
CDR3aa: CASSFSPGLGGNTIYF
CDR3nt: TGTGCCAGCAGCTTTTCTCCGGGGTTGGGTGGAAACACCATATATTTT

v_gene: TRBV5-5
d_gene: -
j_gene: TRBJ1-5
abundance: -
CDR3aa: CASSFRDTSDQPQHF
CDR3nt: TGTGCCAGCAGCTTTAGGGACACTAGCGATCAGCCCCAGCATTTT

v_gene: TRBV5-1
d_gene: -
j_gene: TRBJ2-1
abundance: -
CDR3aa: CASSLGLGANEQFF
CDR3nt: TGCGCCAGCAGCTTGGGACTAGGGGCCAATGAGCAGTTCTTC

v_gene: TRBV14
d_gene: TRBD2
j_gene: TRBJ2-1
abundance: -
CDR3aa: CASSQVAGSSYNEQFF
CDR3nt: TGTGCCAGCAGCCAGGTAGCGGGGAGCTCCTACAATGAGCAGTTCTTC

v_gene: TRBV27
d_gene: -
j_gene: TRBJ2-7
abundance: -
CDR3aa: CASSLRAAYEQYF
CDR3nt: TGTGCCAGCAGTTTGCGGGCCGCCTACGAGCAGTACTTC

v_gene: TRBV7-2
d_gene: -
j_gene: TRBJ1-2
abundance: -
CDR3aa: CASSPPNDYGYTF
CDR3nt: TGTGCCAGCAGCCCCCCCAATGACTATGGCTACACCTTC

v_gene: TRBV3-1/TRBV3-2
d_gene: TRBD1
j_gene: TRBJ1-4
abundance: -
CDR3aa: CASSQGQGARINEKLFF
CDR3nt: TGTGCCAGCAGCCAAGGACAGGGGGCACGGATTAATGAAAAACTGTTTTTT

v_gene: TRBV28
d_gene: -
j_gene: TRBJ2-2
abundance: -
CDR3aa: CASPNRAGGVTGELFF
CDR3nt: TGTGCCAGCCCCAACAGGGCAGGTGGCGTCACCGGGGAGCTGTTTTTT